These 15 T cell receptor beta chains share one sample of origin, sequenced in a study of PD-L1 blockade in urothelial cancer. Profiled with immunoSEQ multiplex PCR; TCRdb holds only in-frame clones, not every one. The data contain 40,000 to 60,000 clones, 80% to 90% of them seen just once; the ten biggest clones take up 8.8%. Time point reported: peripheral blood 6 weeks after treatment start. Sequencing was performed on PBMCs, taken around atezolizumab (anti-PD-L1) treatment. The receptors were gathered from a man aged 70-80 years with urothelial cancer.

The chain uses TRBV21-1 and TRBJ1-1. TRBV21-1 is recorded as a pseudogene. The CDR3 contains 17 residues. As DNA, the CDR3 is TGTGCCAGCAAGGAGGGAGGGACGGCGAAAGAGAACACTGAAGCTTTCTTT. It specifies CASKEGGTAKENTEAFF.

The chain couples TRBV2 to TRBJ2-5, with 12 nucleotides matching TRBD2. Per germline, CDR1 SNHLY and CDR2 FYNNEI. This CDR3 comprises 14 residues. The V segment lost 6 bases and the J segment 2 bases; nucleotides outside the gene matches: 1. The CDR3 bases are TGTGCCAGCAGAGGACTAGCGGGGCAAGAGACCCAGTACTTC. This translates into CASRGLAGQETQYF.

The V call is TRBV18, the J call TRBJ2-3; 9 bases are shared with TRBD1. This CDR3 is built from 15 residues. Losses at the gene ends were 2 bases for V and 1 base for J; bases not matched to a gene: 1. The germline V gene encodes CDR1 KGHSH and CDR2 LQKENI. The CDR3 sequence: CASSPGTGRTDTQYF. The CDR3 DNA sequence: TGTGCCAGCTCACCAGGGACAGGGCGCACAGATACGCAGTATTTT.

This chain links TRBV28 with TRBJ1-2; D is possibly TRBD1 (5 bases). V was clipped by 2 bases and J by 8 bases, with 12 bases between them. Looked up from germline, CDR1 is MDHEN and CDR2 is SYDVKM. The CDR3 spans 13 residues. The CDR3 here is CASSLNRLGGYTF. The CDR3 DNA sequence: TGTGCCAGCAGTTTAAACAGGCTTGGCGGCTACACCTTC.

V usage is TRBV19 and J usage is TRBJ2-5; 9 bases map to TRBD1. The CDR3 covers 18 residues. From germline, CDR1 is LNHDA and CDR2 SQIVND (reference sequence). Trimming took 4 bases from V and 1 from J; bases not matched to a gene: 13. The CDR3 spells CASSKIEGTGHLQETQYF. The CDR3 region has the DNA TGTGCCAGTAGTAAAATAGAAGGGACAGGGCATCTCCAAGAGACCCAGTACTTC.

The chain links TRBV9 to TRBJ1-4, with no clear D. The CDR3 is made up of 15 amino acids. Germline V gene lookup returns CDR1 SGDLS and CDR2 YYNGEE. V was trimmed by 0 bases and J by 1 base, leaving 7 bases between them. The CDR3 nucleotides read TGTGCCAGCAGCGTAGCCGGAGGAACTAATGAAAAACTGTTTTTT. Translation gives CASSVAGGTNEKLFF.

The V gene is TRBV4-1, the J gene TRBJ1-5; D possibly corresponds to TRBD1 (5 bases). Germline V CDR1 and CDR2: MGHRA, YSYEKL. This CDR3 has 15 amino acids. Trimming removed 4 bases at V and 4 bases at J, with 14 bases between. The CDR3 DNA is TGCGCCAGCAGCCCCCGGGGGGAGCGGAATCAGCCCCAGCATTTT. Its translation is CASSPRGERNQPQHF.

Written as DNA, the CDR3 is TGTGCCACCAGCAAGACAGGGGGCACCGGGGAGCTGTTTTTT. Its protein is CATSKTGGTGELFF. The chain is built from TRBV15 and TRBJ2-2; 9 bases are shared with TRBD1. The germline V gene has CDR1 LNHNV and CDR2 YYDKDF (reference sequence). V was pared by 4 bases and J by 4 bases, with 1 base of the junction left unmatched. The CDR3 is made up of 14 amino acids.

The CDR3 sequence is CASSPKGYEQYF. CDR3 DNA sequence: TGTGCCAGCAGTCCGAAGGGGTACGAGCAGTACTTC. The chain has TRBV27 and TRBJ2-7; the D gene is possibly TRBD1 (5 bases). This CDR3 contains 12 residues. Trimming took off 5 bases at V and 4 bases at J, with 9 bases between the two ends. Germline V CDR1 and CDR2: MNHEY, SMNVEV (reference sequence).

The rearrangement joins TRBV5-1 to TRBJ1-1; 10 bases are shared with TRBD1. V lost 0 bases to trimming and J lost 7 bases; unmatched junction nucleotides: 9. This CDR3 comprises 16 residues. CDR1 is SGHRS, CDR2 YFSETQ, per germline. The CDR3 DNA reads as TGCGCCAGCAGCTTGGACGCGACAGGGGGCTACAATGAAGCTTTCTTT. Translated, it gives CASSLDATGGYNEAFF.

This clone was counted once. The rearrangement uses TRBV5-1 and TRBJ2-5, with a possible D match to TRBD1 (5 bases). The CDR3 sequence is 14 residues long. V was clipped by 0 bases and J by 5 bases, with 11 bases between them. CDR1 SGHRS and CDR2 YFSETQ come from the germline V gene. The CDR3 DNA is TGCGCCAGCAGCTTGGTGTGGGGCGAGGAGACCCAGTACTTC. Residues: CASSLVWGEETQYF.

This chain links TRBV13 with TRBJ2-7, with 10 bases aligning to TRBD1. The CDR3 spans 17 residues. V lost 1 base and J lost 7; bases outside the gene matches: 13. CDR1 PRHDT and CDR2 FYEKMQ come from the germline V gene (reference sequence). The DNA for the CDR3 is TGTGCCAGCAGCTTAGAGGGCTTGGGGGGACAGGGGCTGGAGCAGTACTTC. Residues: CASSLEGLGGQGLEQYF.

The chain couples TRBV28 to TRBJ2-7; TRBD2 matches at 10 bases. Per germline, CDR1 MDHEN and CDR2 SYDVKM. The CDR3 is 14 residues long. The trim removed 8 bases at V and 3 bases at J, leaving 7 bases unmatched. CDR3 bases: TGTGCCAGCCAACTAGCGGGAACAGGCTACGAGCAGTACTTC. It translates to CASQLAGTGYEQYF.

The chain uses TRBV7-3 and TRBJ1-2, with D possibly TRBD1 on 5 matching bases. This CDR3 contains 12 residues. V lost 5 bases and J 6 bases, leaving 10 bases between the germline ends. Per germline, CDR1 SGHTA and CDR2 FQGTGA. The CDR3 is CASSPDIHGYTF. The CDR3, as DNA: TGTGCCAGCAGCCCGGACATCCATGGCTACACCTTC.

This rearrangement joins TRBV11-3 to TRBJ2-5; TRBD1 is a possible D gene (6 bases). Looked up from germline, CDR1 is SGHNT and CDR2 is YENEEA. The V gene lost 2 bases and the J gene lost 4 bases, with 8 bases spanning the gap. The CDR3 extends over 13 amino acids. CDR3 nucleotide sequence: TGTGCCAGCAGCTTATCACAGGGAGAGACCCAGTACTTC. Protein product: CASSLSQGETQYF.